The next 30 T cell receptor beta chains were all read from a single sample in a study of cytomegalovirus exposure and HLA in healthy donors. Only in-frame clones appear in the TCRdb table, and some are missing; sequencing was by immunoSEQ multiplex PCR. Of some 60,000 clones in the sample, just under 95% were seen once. Sequencing was carried out using PBMCs. These receptor sequences come from a young man in good health and CMV-seropositive.

The chain joins TRBV7-8 to TRBJ2-7; D perhaps matches TRBD1 (5 bases). V was trimmed by 4 bases and J by 6 bases, leaving 13 bases between them. In germline, CDR1 is SGHVS, CDR2 FQNEAQ. The CDR3 runs 13 residues. The CDR3 DNA reads TGTGCCAGCAGCTCACCACAGGCCGCCGAGCAGTACTTC. Translated: CASSSPQAAEQYF.

This chain uses TRBV2 with TRBJ2-2; 10 bases line up with TRBD2. V trimming: 7 bases; J trimming: 5 bases; junction bases outside the gene matches: 7. The germline V gene encodes CDR1 SNHLY and CDR2 FYNNEI. The length of the CDR3 is 15 residues. The CDR3 bases are TGTGCCAGCACCGAAGCGGGAGGGTGGACCGGGGAGCTGTTTTTT. Protein product: CASTEAGGWTGELFF.

The gene calls are TRBV2 and TRBJ2-3; 8 bases match TRBD1. CDR1 and CDR2 from the germline V gene are SNHLY and FYNNEI. V was clipped by 6 bases and J by 0 bases; unmatched bases: 2. The CDR3 has 14 residues. The CDR3 region has the DNA TGTGCCAGCAGGAGGACAGGGAGCACAGATACGCAGTATTTT. Amino acid sequence: CASRRTGSTDTQYF.

This clone has only a few counts. The chain's CDR3 is CASSITFDPESSYEQYF. In DNA form, the CDR3 reads TGTGCCAGTAGTATAACCTTCGATCCGGAGAGCTCCTACGAGCAGTACTTC. The rearrangement joins TRBV19 to TRBJ2-7; D is unresolved. The CDR3 has 17 residues. Germline CDR1 reads LNHDA; CDR2 reads SQIVND (reference sequence). Deletions cut 2 bases from V and 0 bases from J, with 17 bases between.

The rearrangement joins TRBV29-1 to TRBJ1-3, with D hard to call. Trimming pared 3 bases from V and 5 bases from J, leaving 8 bases between. CDR3 length equals 12 residues. The germline gives CDR1 SQVTM, CDR2 ANQGSEA. CDR3 DNA sequence: TGCAGCGTTGACAGGTCCCGAAACACCATATATTTT. Its protein is CSVDRSRNTIYF.

The chain carries TRBV18 and TRBJ1-2; 7 nucleotides match TRBD1. There are 14 residues in the CDR3. CDR1 and CDR2 (germline): KGHSH, LQKENI. The trim removed 4 bases at V and 4 bases at J, leaving 6 bases unmatched. The CDR3 nucleotides read TGTGCCAGCTCACATACCGGGACAGCCTATGGCTACACCTTC. This gives the protein CASSHTGTAYGYTF.

The rearrangement joins TRBV11-2 to TRBJ2-1; the D gene is possibly TRBD1 (6 bases). This CDR3 spans 13 amino acids. V shed 3 bases and J shed 7 bases, with 10 bases lying between them. Germline V CDR1 and CDR2: SGHAT, FQNNGV. CDR3 sequence (DNA): TGTGCCAGCAGCTTTAACAGGGTTAATGAGCAGTTCTTC. Its protein is CASSFNRVNEQFF.

CDR3 nucleotide sequence: TGTGCCACCAGCAGAGGCACGGGGGACCCCTCCGCAGATACGCAGTATTTT. Encoded protein: CATSRGTGDPSADTQYF. The gene calls are TRBV15 and TRBJ2-3, with D maybe TRBD2 (6 bases). CDR1 is LNHNV, CDR2 YYDKDF, per germline (reference sequence). The CDR3 is 17 residues long. V shed 1 base and J shed 4 bases, with 18 bases lying between them.

The gene calls are TRBV5-1 and TRBJ2-1; 13 bases are a match to TRBD2. The CDR3 extends over 15 amino acids. Germline values: CDR1 SGHRS, CDR2 YFSETQ. V was clipped by 4 bases and J by 12 bases; unmatched bases: 10. The CDR3 sequence: CASSPGGTSGTTQFF. CDR3 sequence (DNA): TGCGCCAGCAGCCCAGGAGGGACTAGCGGGACGACGCAGTTCTTC.

This clone was recorded once. The chain combines TRBV4-1 with TRBJ1-1, with a tentative D call TRBD1 (5 bases). From germline, CDR1 is MGHRA and CDR2 YSYEKL. This CDR3 is 16 amino acids long. The V end lost 1 base, the J end lost 4 bases, and 16 bases lay between the germline ends. CDR3 sequence: CASSQVNLIGGTEAFF. For the CDR3, the DNA is TGCGCCAGCAGCCAAGTTAATTTGATCGGGGGCACTGAAGCTTTCTTT.

The chain couples TRBV10-1 to TRBJ2-3, with 9 bases identical to TRBD2. CDR1 and CDR2 (germline): WNHNN, SYGVQD (reference sequence). V lost 0 bases, J lost 5 bases, and 3 bases stayed unmatched. This CDR3 is 15 amino acids long. Written as DNA, the CDR3 is TGCGCCAGCAGTGAGTCCGGAGCGGGGGGAGATACGCAGTATTTT. Translation: CASSESGAGGDTQYF.

This clone was recorded once. The chain links TRBV5-5 to TRBJ2-5; D might be TRBD1 (6 bases). Germline V gives CDR1 SGHKS, CDR2 YYEKEE (reference sequence). V gave up 2 bases and J gave up 4 bases, with 9 bases separating them. This CDR3 region has 13 residues. CDR3 sequence (DNA): TGTGCCAGCAGCTTTAAAGGGGGAGAGACCCAGTACTTC. Protein sequence: CASSFKGGETQYF.

The rearrangement uses TRBV30 and TRBJ1-4; the match to TRBD1 covers 8 bases. The CDR3 is 14 residues long. In germline, CDR1 is GTSNPN, CDR2 SVGIG (reference sequence). With V trimmed by 4 bases and J by 8 bases, 9 bases remained unmatched. CDR3 DNA sequence: TGTGCCTGGAAAGGACAGGGCATATGGGAAAAACTGTTTTTT. This translates into CAWKGQGIWEKLFF.

This sequence joins TRBV2 and TRBJ1-6, with TRBD1 matching 8 bases. The CDR3 covers 15 residues. Germline V lookup: CDR1 SNHLY, CDR2 FYNNEI. The trim removed 2 bases at V and 7 bases at J, leaving 4 bases unmatched. CDR3 in amino acids: CASSERRQGNSPLHF. The DNA of the CDR3 is TGTGCCAGCAGTGAACGGCGACAGGGGAATTCACCCCTCCACTTT.

The V call is TRBV27, the J call TRBJ2-7; TRBD1 might be the D (5 bases). The V gene lost 4 bases and the J gene lost 0 bases, with 7 bases spanning the gap. The germline V gene has CDR1 MNHEY and CDR2 SMNVEV (reference sequence). CDR3 length equals 13 residues. The CDR3 reads CASSSGFSYEQYF. The CDR3 DNA reads TGTGCCAGCAGTTCAGGGTTCTCCTACGAGCAGTACTTC.

The chain uses TRBV4-1 and TRBJ2-1; D unresolved. Looked up from germline, CDR1 is MGHRA and CDR2 is YSYEKL. This CDR3 has 13 amino acids. Trimming removed 2 bases from V and 2 bases from J, with 4 bases in between. The CDR3 protein is CASSQTAYNEQFF. The DNA for the CDR3 is TGCGCCAGCAGCCAAACAGCCTACAATGAGCAGTTCTTC.

The V and J genes are TRBV2 and TRBJ1-4; 9 positions match TRBD1. The CDR3 covers 15 residues. Germline V gene data show CDR1 as SNHLY and CDR2 as FYNNEI. V lost 7 bases, J lost 4 bases, and 7 bases stayed unmatched. The CDR3, as DNA: TGTGCCAGCAATACTCCGGGACAGGGTAATGAAAAACTGTTTTTT. Residues: CASNTPGQGNEKLFF.

This clone was counted a single time. CDR3 DNA: TGTGCCAGCAGCTTCGCCGGGAGAGGCACAGATACGCAGTATTTT. Amino acid sequence: CASSFAGRGTDTQYF. The rearrangement links TRBV13 to TRBJ2-3, with D maybe TRBD2 (6 bases). Trimming left V 3 bases short and J 1 base short, with 11 bases between. CDR1 is PRHDT and CDR2 is FYEKMQ in the germline V gene (reference sequence). This CDR3 contains 15 residues.

The chain couples TRBV19 to TRBJ2-1; D is uncertain. Germline V CDR1 and CDR2: LNHDA, SQIVND (reference sequence). This CDR3 has 15 residues. Trimming left V 3 bases short and J 3 bases short, with 12 bases between. DNA of the CDR3: TGTGCCAGTAGTATGGGCAGGCCGAGCTACAATGAGCAGTTCTTC. Translation gives CASSMGRPSYNEQFF.

This chain links TRBV10-1 with TRBJ1-6; 7 bases are a match to TRBD1. This CDR3 is built from 15 residues. The V gene end was trimmed by 2 bases and the J gene end by 10 bases; junction bases not matched to a gene: 8. CDR1 WNHNN and CDR2 SYGVQD come from the germline V gene (reference sequence). The CDR3 spells CASSEGAGGRSPLHF. In DNA form, the CDR3 reads TGCGCCAGCAGTGAGGGGGCAGGGGGTCGATCACCCCTCCACTTT.

V usage is TRBV7-8 and J usage is TRBJ1-1; no clear D gene. The length of the CDR3 is 12 residues. Trimming shortened V by 1 base and J by 5 bases, and 5 bases separated the two germline ends. The germline CDR1 and CDR2 sequences are SGHVS and FQNEAQ. The chain's CDR3 is CASSLGVTEAFF. The CDR3, as DNA: TGTGCCAGCAGCTTAGGAGTAACTGAAGCTTTCTTT.

The V call is TRBV15, the J call TRBJ2-5; weak D call: TRBD1 (5 bases). V lost 1 base, J lost 1 base, and 16 bases lay in between. Germline V gives CDR1 LNHNV, CDR2 YYDKDF (reference sequence). The CDR3 loop spans 17 amino acids. In DNA, the CDR3 is TGTGCCACCAGCAGAGGCAGAGACAGCCGACTCCAAGAGACCCAGTACTTC. Translating gives CATSRGRDSRLQETQYF. The whole variable domain, filled in from reference TRBV15 and TRBJ2-5, reads DAMVIQNPRYQVTQFGKPVTLSCSQTLNHNVMYWYQQKSSQAPKLLFHYYDKDFNNEADTPDNFQSRRPNTSFCFLDIRSPGLGDTAMYLCATSRGRDSRLQETQYFGPGTRLLVL.

The chain is built from TRBV7-9 and TRBJ1-2; D call uncertain. The CDR3 consists of 13 residues. V was clipped by 6 bases and J by 5 bases, with 13 bases between them. The V gene's germline CDR1 is SEHNR and CDR2 FQNEAQ (reference sequence). Here the CDR3 reads CASSLMTGYGYTF. The DNA of the CDR3 is TGTGCCAGCAGTTTAATGACCGGGTATGGCTACACCTTC.

V usage is TRBV2 and J usage is TRBJ2-5, with 10 positions matching TRBD2. This CDR3 contains 14 residues. In germline, CDR1 is SNHLY, CDR2 FYNNEI. V gave up 6 bases and J gave up 5 bases; unmatched junction bases: 6. The CDR3 reads CASRERGGMETQYF. In DNA, the CDR3 is TGTGCCAGCAGGGAGCGGGGGGGGATGGAGACCCAGTACTTC.

This chain links TRBV27 with TRBJ2-7; 7 positions match TRBD2. The junction had 6 bases not matched to a gene; V was cut back by 5 bases and J by 2 bases. This CDR3 region has 14 residues. Germline CDR1 is MNHEY and CDR2 is SMNVEV (reference sequence). The chain's CDR3 is CASSRAGETYEQYF. The CDR3, as DNA: TGTGCCAGCAGTCGGGCGGGGGAGACCTACGAGCAGTACTTC.

The J gene is TRBJ2-5, the V gene TRBV25-1, with a possible D match to TRBD1 (5 bases). CDR1 and CDR2 (germline): MGHDK, SYGVNS. The CDR3 runs 16 residues. V lost 1 base and J lost 1, with 13 bases in between. The DNA of the CDR3 is TGTGCCAGCAGTGAATCGGGTCGCGACAGCCAAGAGACCCAGTACTTC. This gives the protein CASSESGRDSQETQYF.

The chain couples TRBV6-6 to TRBJ2-7, with D perhaps matching TRBD2 (6 bases). V lost 4 bases and J 3 bases, leaving 16 bases between the germline ends. This CDR3 has 15 amino acids. The germline V gene has CDR1 MNHNY and CDR2 SVGAGI (reference sequence). The CDR3 here is CASSSPSERDYEQYF. DNA for the CDR3: TGTGCCAGCAGTTCACCTAGCGAAAGGGACTACGAGCAGTACTTC.

This chain's CDR3 is CASSGASDTQYF. The DNA for the CDR3 is TGTGCCAGCAGCGGAGCTTCAGATACGCAGTATTTT. The V call is TRBV7-9, the J call TRBJ2-3; no clear D gene. Trimming took off 5 bases at V and 4 bases at J, with 7 bases between the two ends. This CDR3 contains 12 residues. Germline assignment: CDR1 SEHNR and CDR2 FQNEAQ (reference sequence).

V usage is TRBV18 and J usage is TRBJ2-7, with 7 bases matching TRBD1. The trim removed 4 bases at V and 1 base at J, leaving 7 bases unmatched. Germline V gene sequence: CDR1 KGHSH, CDR2 LQKENI. This CDR3 is 15 amino acids long. CDR3 amino acids: CASSHREDRSYEQYF. The DNA of the CDR3 is TGTGCCAGCTCACACCGCGAGGACAGGTCCTACGAGCAGTACTTC.

V is TRBV7-8 and J is TRBJ2-5, with D maybe TRBD1 (7 bases). The CDR3 covers 17 residues. Trimming shortened V by 1 base and J by 7 bases, and 22 bases separated the two germline ends. Germline CDR1 reads SGHVS; CDR2 reads FQNEAQ. CDR3 sequence: CASSLGTGAAGYGTQYF. Written as DNA, the CDR3 is TGTGCCAGCAGCTTAGGAACAGGGGCCGCGGGATATGGGACCCAGTACTTC.